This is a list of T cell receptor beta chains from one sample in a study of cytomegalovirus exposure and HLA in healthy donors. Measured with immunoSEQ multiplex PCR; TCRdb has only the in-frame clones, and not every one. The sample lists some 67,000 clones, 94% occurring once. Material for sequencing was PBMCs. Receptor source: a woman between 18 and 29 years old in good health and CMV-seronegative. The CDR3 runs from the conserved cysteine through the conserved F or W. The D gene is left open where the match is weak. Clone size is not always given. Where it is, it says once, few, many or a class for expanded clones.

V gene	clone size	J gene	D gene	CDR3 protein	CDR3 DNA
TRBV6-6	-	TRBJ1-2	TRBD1	CASSYSDRAPYGYTF	TGTGCCAGCAGTTACTCGGACAGGGCCCCCTATGGCTACACCTTC
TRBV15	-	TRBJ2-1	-	CATSRARGPSSYNEQFF	TGTGCCACCAGCAGAGCCAGGGGCCCAAGCTCCTACAATGAGCAGTTCTTC
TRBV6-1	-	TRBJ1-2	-	CASSEQGSPPYGYTF	TGTGCCAGCAGTGAACAGGGTTCCCCTCCTTATGGCTACACCTTC
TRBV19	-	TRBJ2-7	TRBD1	CASKGQGDSYEQYF	TGTGCCAGTAAAGGACAGGGTGATTCCTACGAGCAGTACTTC
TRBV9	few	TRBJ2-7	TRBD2	CASSVGGSESYEQYF	TGTGCCAGCAGCGTAGGCGGGAGTGAGAGCTACGAGCAGTACTTC
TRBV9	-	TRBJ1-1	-	CASSLVRGSKDTEAFF	TGTGCCAGCAGCCTGGTGCGGGGTTCAAAGGACACTGAAGCTTTCTTT
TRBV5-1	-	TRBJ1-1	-	CASSFRGNTEAFF	TGCGCCAGCAGCTTTAGGGGGAACACTGAAGCTTTCTTT
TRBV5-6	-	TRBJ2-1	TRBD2	CASSFRTSGRGNEQFF	TGTGCCAGCAGCTTCCGGACTAGCGGGAGGGGGAATGAGCAGTTCTTC
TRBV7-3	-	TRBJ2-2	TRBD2	CASSPWTSGRRGELFF	TGTGCCAGCAGCCCCTGGACTAGCGGGAGGAGGGGGGAGCTGTTTTTT
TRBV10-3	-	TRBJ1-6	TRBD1	CAIRGQYSSYNSPLHF	TGTGCCATCAGGGGACAGTATAGCTCCTATAATTCACCCCTCCACTTT
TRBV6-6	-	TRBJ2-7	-	CASSPAVQGEQYF	TGTGCCAGCAGTCCGGCGGTTCAAGGCGAGCAGTACTTC
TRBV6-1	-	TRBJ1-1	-	CASRRVGGTEAFF	TGTGCCAGCAGGAGGGTGGGAGGTACTGAAGCTTTCTTT
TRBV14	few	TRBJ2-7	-	CASSPTTYHEQYF	TGTGCCAGCAGCCCTACGACATACCACGAGCAGTACTTC
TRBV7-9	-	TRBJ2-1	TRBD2	CASSSRLAGEGEQFF	TGTGCCAGCAGCTCTAGACTAGCGGGAGAAGGTGAGCAGTTCTTC
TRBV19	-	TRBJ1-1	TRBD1	CASNSRGAWTEAFF	TGTGCCAGTAACAGCAGGGGGGCATGGACTGAAGCTTTCTTT
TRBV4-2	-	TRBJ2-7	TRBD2	CASSHQREVPYEQYF	TGTGCCAGCAGCCACCAGCGGGAGGTGCCCTACGAGCAGTACTTC